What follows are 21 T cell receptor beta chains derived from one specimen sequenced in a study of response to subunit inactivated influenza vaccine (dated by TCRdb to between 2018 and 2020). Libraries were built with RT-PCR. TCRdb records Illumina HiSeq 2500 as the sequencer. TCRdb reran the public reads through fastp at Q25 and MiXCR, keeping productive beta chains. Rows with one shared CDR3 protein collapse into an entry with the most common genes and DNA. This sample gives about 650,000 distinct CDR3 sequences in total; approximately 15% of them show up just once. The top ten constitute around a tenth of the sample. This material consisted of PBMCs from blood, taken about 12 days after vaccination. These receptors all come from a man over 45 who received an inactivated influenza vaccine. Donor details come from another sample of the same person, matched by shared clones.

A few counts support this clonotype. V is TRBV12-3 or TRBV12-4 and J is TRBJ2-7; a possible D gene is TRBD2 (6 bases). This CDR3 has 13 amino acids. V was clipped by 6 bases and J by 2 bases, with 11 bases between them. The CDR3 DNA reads TGTGCCAGCAGGCGGGACTCAGCCTACGAGCAGTACTTC. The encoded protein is CASRRDSAYEQYF.

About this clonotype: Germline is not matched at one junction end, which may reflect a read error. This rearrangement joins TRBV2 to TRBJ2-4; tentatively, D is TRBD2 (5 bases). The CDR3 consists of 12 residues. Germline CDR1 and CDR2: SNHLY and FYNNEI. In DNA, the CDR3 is TGTGCCAGCAGTGAAGGAGGGCCCCTAATGTGCTTC. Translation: CASSEGGPLMCF. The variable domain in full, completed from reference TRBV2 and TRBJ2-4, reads EPEVTQTPSHQVTQMGQEVILRCVPISNHLYFYWYRQILGQKVEFLVSFYNNEISEKSEIFDDQFSVERPDGSNFTLKIRSTKLEDSAMYFCASSEGGPLMCFGAGTRLSVL.

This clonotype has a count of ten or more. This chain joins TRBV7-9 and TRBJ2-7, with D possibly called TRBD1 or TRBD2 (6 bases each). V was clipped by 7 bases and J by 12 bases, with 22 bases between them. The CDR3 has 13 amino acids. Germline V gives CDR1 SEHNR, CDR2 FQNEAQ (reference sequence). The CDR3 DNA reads TGTGCCAGCACCAGAGGGACATCGGGAGACGTGTACTTC. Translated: CASTRGTSGDVYF.

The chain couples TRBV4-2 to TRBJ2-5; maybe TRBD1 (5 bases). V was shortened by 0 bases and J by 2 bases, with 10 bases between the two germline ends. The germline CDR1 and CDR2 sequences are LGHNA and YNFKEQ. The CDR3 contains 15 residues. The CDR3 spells CASSQDRGPQETQYF. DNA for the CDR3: TGTGCCAGCAGCCAAGATAGGGGCCCACAAGAGACCCAGTACTTC.

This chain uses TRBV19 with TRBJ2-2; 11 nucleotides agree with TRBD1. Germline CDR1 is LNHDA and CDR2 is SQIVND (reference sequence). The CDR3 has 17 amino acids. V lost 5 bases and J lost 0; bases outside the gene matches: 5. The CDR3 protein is CASSPRTGGPNTGELFF. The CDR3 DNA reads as TGTGCCAGTAGTCCAAGGACAGGGGGCCCGAACACCGGGGAGCTGTTTTTT.

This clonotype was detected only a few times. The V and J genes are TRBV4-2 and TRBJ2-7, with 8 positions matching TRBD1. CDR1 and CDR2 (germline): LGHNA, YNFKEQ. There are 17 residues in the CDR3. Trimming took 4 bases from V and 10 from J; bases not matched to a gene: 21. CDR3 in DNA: TGTGCCAGCAGCCCGGGACTCGGACAGGGTGGGACAACGTATCAGTACTTC. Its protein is CASSPGLGQGGTTYQYF.

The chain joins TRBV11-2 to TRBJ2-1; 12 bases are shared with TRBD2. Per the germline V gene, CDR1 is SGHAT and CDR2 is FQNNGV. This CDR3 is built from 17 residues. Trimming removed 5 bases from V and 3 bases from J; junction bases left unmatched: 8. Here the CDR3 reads CASSRRSTSGGYNEQFF. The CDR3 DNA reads TGTGCCAGCAGCCGGCGTTCGACTAGCGGGGGCTACAATGAGCAGTTCTTC.

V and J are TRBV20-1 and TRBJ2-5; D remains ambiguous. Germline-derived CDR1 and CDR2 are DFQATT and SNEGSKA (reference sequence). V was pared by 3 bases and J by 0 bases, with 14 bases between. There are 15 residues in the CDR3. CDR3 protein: CSARPDLPYQETQYF. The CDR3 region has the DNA TGCAGTGCTAGGCCGGACCTACCGTACCAAGAGACCCAGTACTTC.

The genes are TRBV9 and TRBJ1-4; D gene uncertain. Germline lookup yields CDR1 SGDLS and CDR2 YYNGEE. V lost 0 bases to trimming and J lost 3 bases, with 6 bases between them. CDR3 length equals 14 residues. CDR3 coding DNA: TGTGCCAGCAGCGTAGCCGGTGCTAATGAAAAACTGTTTTTT. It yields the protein CASSVAGANEKLFF.

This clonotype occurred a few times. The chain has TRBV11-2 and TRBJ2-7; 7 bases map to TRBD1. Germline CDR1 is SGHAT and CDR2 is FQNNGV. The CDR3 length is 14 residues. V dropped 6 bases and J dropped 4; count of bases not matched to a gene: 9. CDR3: CASRRTGAVYEQYF. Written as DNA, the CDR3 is TGTGCCAGCAGACGAACAGGGGCGGTATACGAGCAGTACTTC.

The DNA of the CDR3 is TGTGCCAGCTCACCGCCCGGGCTAAGGGGCGAGCAGTACTTC. The encoded protein is CASSPPGLRGEQYF. V and J are TRBV18 and TRBJ2-7; tentative D call: TRBD1 (5 bases). V was pared by 3 bases and J by 6 bases, with 15 bases between. Germline V gives CDR1 KGHSH, CDR2 LQKENI. The CDR3 length is 14 residues.

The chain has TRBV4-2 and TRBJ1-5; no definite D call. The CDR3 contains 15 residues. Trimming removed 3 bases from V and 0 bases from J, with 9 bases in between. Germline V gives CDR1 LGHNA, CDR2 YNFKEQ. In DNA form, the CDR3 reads TGTGCCAGCAGCCAGGAGAGATATAGCAATCAGCCCCAGCATTTT. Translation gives CASSQERYSNQPQHF.

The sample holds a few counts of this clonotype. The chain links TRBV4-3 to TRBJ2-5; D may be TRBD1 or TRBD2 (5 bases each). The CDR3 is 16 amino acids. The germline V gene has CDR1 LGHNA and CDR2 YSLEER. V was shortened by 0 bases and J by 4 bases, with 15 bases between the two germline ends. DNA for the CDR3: TGCGCCAGCAGCCAAGAATACAACAGAGGGACAGAGACCCAGTACTTC. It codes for CASSQEYNRGTETQYF.

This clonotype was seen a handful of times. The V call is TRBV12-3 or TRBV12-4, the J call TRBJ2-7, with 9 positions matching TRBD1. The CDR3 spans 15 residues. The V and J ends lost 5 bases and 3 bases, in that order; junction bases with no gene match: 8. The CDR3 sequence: CASSNPGQGDYEQYF. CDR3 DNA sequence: TGTGCCAGCAGTAATCCGGGACAGGGAGACTACGAGCAGTACTTC.

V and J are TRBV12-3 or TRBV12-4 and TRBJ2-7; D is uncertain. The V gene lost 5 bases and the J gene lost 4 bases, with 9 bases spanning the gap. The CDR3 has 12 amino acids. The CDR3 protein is CASSARRYEQYF. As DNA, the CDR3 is TGTGCCAGCAGTGCCCGTCGGTACGAGCAGTACTTC.

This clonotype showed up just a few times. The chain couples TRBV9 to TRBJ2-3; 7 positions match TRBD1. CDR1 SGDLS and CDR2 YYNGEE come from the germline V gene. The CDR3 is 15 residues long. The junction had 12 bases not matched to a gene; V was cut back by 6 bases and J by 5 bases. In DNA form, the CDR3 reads TGTGCCAGCACCCGACAGGGCCTCACTAGAGATACGCAGTATTTT. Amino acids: CASTRQGLTRDTQYF. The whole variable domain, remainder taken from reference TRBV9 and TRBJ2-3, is DSGVTQTPKHLITATGQRVTLRCSPRSGDLSVYWYQQSLDQGLQFLIQYYNGEERAKGNILERFSAQQFPDLHSELNLSSLELGDSALYFCASTRQGLTRDTQYFGPGTRLTVL.

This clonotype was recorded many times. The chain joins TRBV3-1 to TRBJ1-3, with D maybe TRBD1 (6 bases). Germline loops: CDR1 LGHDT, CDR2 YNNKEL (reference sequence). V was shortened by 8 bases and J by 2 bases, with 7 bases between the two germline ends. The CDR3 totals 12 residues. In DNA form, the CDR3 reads TGTGCCAGCTGGGGGCCTGGAAACACCATATATTTT. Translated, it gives CASWGPGNTIYF.

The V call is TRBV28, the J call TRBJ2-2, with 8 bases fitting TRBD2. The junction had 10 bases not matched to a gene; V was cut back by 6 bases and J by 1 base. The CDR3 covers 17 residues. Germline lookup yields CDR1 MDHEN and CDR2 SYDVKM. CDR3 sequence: CASRGLGRARNTGELFF. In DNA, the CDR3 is TGTGCCAGCAGGGGGCTCGGGAGGGCCAGGAACACCGGGGAGCTGTTTTTT.

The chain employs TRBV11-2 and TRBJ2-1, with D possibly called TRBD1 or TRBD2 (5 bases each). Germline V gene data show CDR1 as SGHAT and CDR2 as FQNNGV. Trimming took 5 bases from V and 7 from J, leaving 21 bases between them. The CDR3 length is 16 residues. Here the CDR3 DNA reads TGTGCCAGCAGCCCGTGGGAATCCCGGGGCGGGAATGAGCAGTTCTTC. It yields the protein CASSPWESRGGNEQFF.

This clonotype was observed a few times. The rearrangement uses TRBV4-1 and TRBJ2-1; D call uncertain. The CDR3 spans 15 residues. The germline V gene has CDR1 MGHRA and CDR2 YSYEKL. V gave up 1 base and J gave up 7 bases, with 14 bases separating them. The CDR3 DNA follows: TGCGCCAGCAGCCAAGGTTTGGGGAAGGGTAATGAGCAGTTCTTC. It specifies CASSQGLGKGNEQFF.

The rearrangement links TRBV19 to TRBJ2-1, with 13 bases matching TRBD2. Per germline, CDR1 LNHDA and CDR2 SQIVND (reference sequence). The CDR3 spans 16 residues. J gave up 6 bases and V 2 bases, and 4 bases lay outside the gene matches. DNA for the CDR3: TGTGCCAGTAGTATATCAAGACTAGCGGGAGGCAATGAGCAGTTCTTC. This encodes CASSISRLAGGNEQFF.